The 30 T cell receptor beta chains reported below all come from one sample, sequenced in a study of cytomegalovirus exposure and HLA in healthy donors. Vbeta (60) and Jbeta (13) primers were used in the PCR. The protocol was immunoSEQ multiplex PCR, while the TCRdb copy is restricted to in-frame clones and leaves out a portion. Of roughly 200,000 clones detected, around 80% appear once; the ten largest clones hold nearly 4.5%. Sequences were obtained from PBMCs. The receptor source for this set is a young woman in good health and CMV-seropositive.

The chain couples TRBV4-3 to TRBJ2-6; D is unresolved. Trimming removed 0 bases from V and 0 bases from J, with 6 bases in between. CDR3 length: 16 amino acids. Germline-derived CDR1 and CDR2 are LGHNA and YSLEER. CDR3 residues: CASSQELNSGANVLTF. For the CDR3, the DNA is TGCGCCAGCAGCCAAGAACTTAACTCTGGGGCCAACGTCCTGACTTTC.

The V gene is TRBV5-5, the J gene TRBJ1-2, with 7 bases that match TRBD1. This CDR3 has 13 amino acids. Germline trimming cut 4 bases from V and 8 bases from J; bases unmatched to any gene: 8. Germline assignment: CDR1 SGHKS and CDR2 YYEKEE (reference sequence). The CDR3 loop is CASSLERGQGYTF. CDR3 bases: TGTGCCAGCAGCCTGGAGAGGGGGCAGGGCTACACCTTC.

The rearrangement uses TRBV7-2 and TRBJ1-4; 7 bases are a match to TRBD1. The junction had 11 bases not matched to a gene; V was cut back by 0 bases and J by 10 bases. This CDR3 has 16 amino acids. Looked up from germline, CDR1 is SGHTA and CDR2 is FQGNSA. CDR3 sequence reads: CASSLAAGGPGGKLFF. In DNA, the CDR3 is TGTGCCAGCAGCTTAGCGGCAGGGGGGCCTGGGGGAAAACTGTTTTTT.

The J gene is TRBJ1-2, the V gene TRBV4-3, with TRBD1 as a possible D gene (5 bases). The CDR3 totals 14 residues. V was clipped by 2 bases and J by 3 bases, with 10 bases between them. Germline CDR1 is LGHNA and CDR2 is YSLEER. This CDR3 is CASSQIPGHYGYTF. CDR3 nucleotide sequence: TGCGCCAGCAGCCAAATCCCAGGGCACTATGGCTACACCTTC.

This chain links TRBV13 with TRBJ2-7; the D is unclear. The CDR3 consists of 11 residues. Trimming took 5 bases from V and 5 from J, leaving 7 bases between them. Germline V gene lookup returns CDR1 PRHDT and CDR2 FYEKMQ (reference sequence). CDR3 coding DNA: TGTGCCAGCAGCCTAAATCACGAGCAGTACTTC. This codes for CASSLNHEQYF.

V usage is TRBV5-1 and J usage is TRBJ2-2; TRBD2 agrees at 7 bases. Germline trimming cut 3 bases from V and 5 bases from J; bases unmatched to any gene: 7. This CDR3 region has 15 residues. Germline-derived CDR1 and CDR2 are SGHRS and YFSETQ. In nucleotides, the CDR3 is TGCGCCAGCAGCTCACCGCGGGAGATGACCGGGGAGCTGTTTTTT. This sequence encodes CASSSPREMTGELFF.

V and J are TRBV25-1 and TRBJ2-2; a weak D match, TRBD2 (5 bases). The CDR3 has 12 residues. V lost 5 bases and J lost 7, with 8 bases in between. Per the germline V gene, CDR1 is MGHDK and CDR2 is SYGVNS. This CDR3 is CASSPGSGELFF. CDR3 DNA sequence: TGTGCCAGCAGTCCGGGGAGCGGGGAGCTGTTTTTT.

The chain couples TRBV27 to TRBJ2-7, with D unresolved. V was pared by 2 bases and J by 5 bases, with 10 bases between. The CDR3 has 13 residues. The germline V gene has CDR1 MNHEY and CDR2 SMNVEV (reference sequence). The CDR3 here is CASSLKQVHEQYF. The CDR3 nucleotides read TGTGCCAGCAGTTTAAAGCAAGTCCACGAGCAGTACTTC.

CDR3 in DNA: TGTGCCACCAGCAGAGATAAGGCGGTAGCGGGAGGCATAAACACCGGGGAGCTGTTTTTT. Translated: CATSRDKAVAGGINTGELFF. J is TRBJ2-2 and V is TRBV15, with TRBD2 identical over 10 bases. Germline V gene sequence: CDR1 LNHNV, CDR2 YYDKDF (reference sequence). The CDR3 extends over 20 amino acids. V lost 0 bases and J lost 2; bases outside the gene matches: 12. Looking up the rest from reference TRBV15 and TRBJ2-2 gives the full variable domain: DAMVIQNPRYQVTQFGKPVTLSCSQTLNHNVMYWYQQKSSQAPKLLFHYYDKDFNNEADTPDNFQSRRPNTSFCFLDIRSPGLGDTAMYLCATSRDKAVAGGINTGELFFGEGSRLTVL.

The chain combines TRBV5-6 with TRBJ1-2; TRBD1 agrees at 12 bases. The junction had 12 bases not matched to a gene; V was cut back by 2 bases and J by 4 bases. The CDR3 length is 18 residues. The germline CDR1 and CDR2 sequences are SGHDT and YYEEEE. In DNA, the CDR3 is TGTGCCAGCAGCTTTCTGGGACAGGGGGCCGAGGTAGGCTATGGCTACACCTTC. This sequence encodes CASSFLGQGAEVGYGYTF.

V usage is TRBV11-2 and J usage is TRBJ1-1; D call uncertain. Per the germline V gene, CDR1 is SGHAT and CDR2 is FQNNGV. This CDR3 comprises 14 residues. Trimming took off 1 base at V and 1 base at J, with 7 bases between the two ends. The CDR3 coding sequence is TGTGCCAGCAGCTTAGGGCGGAAGAACACTGAAGCTTTCTTT. Amino acids: CASSLGRKNTEAFF.

CDR3 bases: TGTGCCAGTAGTATCGATCTAGGATCCCCCGGGGAGCTGTTTTTT. Translation gives CASSIDLGSPGELFF. The gene calls are TRBV19 and TRBJ2-2; D call uncertain. Trimming cost V 3 bases and J 6 bases, with 14 bases left between them. The CDR3 consists of 15 residues. Germline-derived CDR1 and CDR2 are LNHDA and SQIVND (reference sequence).

V gene TRBV7-9 combines with J gene TRBJ2-7, with 9 bases identical to TRBD2. This CDR3 contains 18 residues. Germline V gene data show CDR1 as SEHNR and CDR2 as FQNEAQ (reference sequence). J was trimmed by 3 bases and V by 2 bases; bases with no gene match: 14. CDR3 nucleotide sequence: TGTGCCAGCAGCTTAAATCCAACTAGCGGGTTCGACATCTACGAGCAGTACTTC. It codes for CASSLNPTSGFDIYEQYF.

This clone showed up just once. V and J are TRBV10-3 and TRBJ1-5; possible D gene TRBD1, 5 bases. V was clipped by 2 bases and J by 3 bases, with 14 bases between them. The CDR3 extends over 16 amino acids. The V gene's germline CDR1 is ENHRY and CDR2 SYGVKD. The CDR3 nucleotides are TGTGCCATCAGTGAGCGATGGGGGGATGACAATCAGCCCCAGCATTTT. This translates into CAISERWGDDNQPQHF.

This chain links TRBV5-8 with TRBJ2-1; TRBD2 aligns across 8 bases. V shed 1 base, J shed 9 bases, and the junction held 9 bases outside the gene matches. In germline, CDR1 is SGHTS, CDR2 YDEGEE. The CDR3 has 15 amino acids. In DNA form, the CDR3 reads TGTGCCAGCAGCTTGAGTAGCGGGGTGAGGAGTGAGCAGTTCTTC. This gives the protein CASSLSSGVRSEQFF.

The chain employs TRBV5-1 and TRBJ2-3; D remains unclear. The CDR3 loop spans 15 amino acids. The germline CDR1 and CDR2 sequences are SGHRS and YFSETQ. V was pared by 1 base and J by 0 bases, with 9 bases between. CDR3 DNA: TGCGCCAGCAGCTTGTGGCGGAGTAGCACAGATACGCAGTATTTT. It is translated as CASSLWRSSTDTQYF.

In this sample, this clone turned up a few times. The CDR3 reads CSPAGTEAFF. In nucleotides, the CDR3 is TGCAGCCCGGCGGGGACTGAAGCTTTCTTT. The V call is TRBV20-1, the J call TRBJ1-1; D is ambiguous. There are 10 residues in the CDR3. Germline V CDR1 and CDR2: DFQATT, SNEGSKA (reference sequence).

By share, this clone ranks as medium-sized. This chain connects TRBV10-2 to TRBJ2-3; possibly TRBD2 for D (6 bases). The CDR3 spans 13 residues. Germline V gives CDR1 WSHSY, CDR2 SAAADI. Trimming removed 6 bases at V and 5 bases at J, with 12 bases between. CDR3 amino acids: CASRAGSGDTQYF. The CDR3 nucleotides are TGCGCCAGCAGGGCGGGAAGCGGAGATACGCAGTATTTT.

This clone was detected a few times. The chain employs TRBV5-4 and TRBJ2-7; TRBD2 agrees at 7 bases. The CDR3 totals 15 residues. The V and J ends lost 4 bases and 4 bases, in that order; junction bases with no gene match: 11. Germline V gene lookup returns CDR1 SGHNT and CDR2 YYREEE (reference sequence). CDR3 residues: CASSSGTENRYEQYF. The DNA of the CDR3 is TGTGCCAGCAGCAGCGGGACCGAAAACCGATACGAGCAGTACTTC.

There are a few counts of this clone. CDR3: CASSQPTGNAGNTIYF. The CDR3 coding sequence is TGCGCCAGCAGCCAACCGACAGGGAACGCTGGAAACACCATATATTTT. This rearrangement joins TRBV4-1 to TRBJ1-3; 7 bases are shared with TRBD1. V trimming: 2 bases; J trimming: 2 bases; junction bases outside the gene matches: 6. This CDR3 region has 16 residues. CDR1 MGHRA and CDR2 YSYEKL come from the germline V gene.

This clone was recorded once. J is TRBJ1-1 and V is TRBV7-9; TRBD1 matches 7 bases. The ends lost 4 bases at V and 4 bases at J; junction bases unmatched: 6. This CDR3 has 14 residues. Germline CDR1 is SEHNR and CDR2 is FQNEAQ (reference sequence). The CDR3 coding sequence is TGTGCCAGCAGCTCCACAGGGGTGGGCACTGAAGCTTTCTTT. Its protein is CASSSTGVGTEAFF.

The chain has TRBV6-4 and TRBJ2-2; weak D call: TRBD1 (8 bases). The CDR3 runs 16 residues. Per the germline V gene, CDR1 is MRHNA and CDR2 is SNTAGT. V gave up 0 bases and J gave up 3 bases, with 11 bases separating them. In DNA, the CDR3 is TGTGCCAGCAGTGACTCTACAGGGGGGGACACCGGGGAGCTGTTTTTT. Translation: CASSDSTGGDTGELFF.

This chain joins TRBV12-5 and TRBJ1-2; the D is unclear. This CDR3 comprises 13 residues. Trimming cost V 2 bases and J 8 bases, with 12 bases left between them. Germline CDR1 reads LGHNT; CDR2 reads FRNRAP. DNA for the CDR3: TGTGCTAGTGGTTTGTTCGGCAGGCACGGCTACACCTTC. Its translation is CASGLFGRHGYTF. Complete variable domain (other parts from reference TRBV12-5 and TRBJ1-2): DARVTQTPRHKVTEMGQEVTMRCQPILGHNTVFWYRQTMMQGLELLAYFRNRAPLDDSGMPKDRFSAEMPDATLATLKIQPSEPRDSAVYFCASGLFGRHGYTFGSGTRLTVV.

The chain combines TRBV4-3 with TRBJ2-3; 8 bases agree with TRBD1. This CDR3 spans 16 amino acids. Unmatched junction bases numbered 6, after V lost 0 bases and J lost 4 bases. The germline gives CDR1 LGHNA, CDR2 YSLEER. CDR3 DNA sequence: TGCGCCAGCAGCCAAGATTACAGGGGGTTCCCAGATACGCAGTATTTT. This translates into CASSQDYRGFPDTQYF.

The chain joins TRBV6-5 to TRBJ2-1, with D perhaps TRBD2 (6 bases). The CDR3 is 16 residues long. V was cut by 2 bases and J by 3 bases, with 14 bases left in between. Per the germline V gene, CDR1 is MNHEY and CDR2 is SVGAGI. The CDR3 nucleotides are TGTGCCAGCAGTTACAATAGCGGACCATACTACAATGAGCAGTTCTTC. Amino acid sequence: CASSYNSGPYYNEQFF.

This chain connects TRBV30 to TRBJ2-5; D gene unclear. The CDR3 has 13 amino acids. V was trimmed by 1 base and J by 0 bases, leaving 6 bases between them. Germline lookup yields CDR1 GTSNPN and CDR2 SVGIG (reference sequence). CDR3 protein: CAWSGVYQETQYF. CDR3 in DNA: TGTGCCTGGAGTGGAGTGTACCAAGAGACCCAGTACTTC.

This clone came up a few times. The chain combines TRBV4-3 with TRBJ1-1; D is possibly TRBD1 (6 bases). V lost 2 bases, J lost 3 bases, and 7 bases lay in between. The CDR3 consists of 13 residues. Germline V gene data show CDR1 as LGHNA and CDR2 as YSLEER. CDR3 DNA: TGCGCCAGCAGCCAAACAGGGTACACTGAAGCTTTCTTT. Amino acid sequence: CASSQTGYTEAFF.

The gene calls are TRBV6-1 and TRBJ1-2, with TRBD1 matching 10 bases. This CDR3 region has 14 residues. Germline V gene sequence: CDR1 MNHNS, CDR2 SASEGT. Losses at the gene ends were 5 bases for V and 4 bases for J; bases not matched to a gene: 4. The CDR3 DNA reads as TGTGCCAGCAGTATCCGGGACAGGGGCTATGGCTACACCTTC. It encodes CASSIRDRGYGYTF.

The chain carries TRBV7-2 and TRBJ2-4; D unclear. The CDR3 is made up of 14 amino acids. Trimming shortened V by 3 bases and J by 7 bases, and 13 bases separated the two germline ends. Germline V gives CDR1 SGHTA, CDR2 FQGNSA. DNA for the CDR3: TGTGCCAGCAGCTTCGCGCAGGCCCCCAACATTCAGTACTTC. As protein: CASSFAQAPNIQYF.

The V and J genes are TRBV4-2 and TRBJ2-4; the D gene is possibly TRBD1 (5 bases). V shed 2 bases and J shed 8 bases, with 10 bases lying between them. The V gene's germline CDR1 is LGHNA and CDR2 YNFKEQ. This CDR3 is built from 13 residues. CDR3 coding DNA: TGTGCCAGCAGCCAACGAAAAGGGGACATTCAGTACTTC. It codes for CASSQRKGDIQYF.